These 23 T cell receptor beta chains came from one sample sequenced in a study of control samples from healthy donors and cancer patients. Repertoires were generated with immunoSEQ multiplex PCR, while TCRdb's copy carries only in-frame clones and drops some. The profile shows 150,000 or so clones, 90% to 95% of them singletons. Sequenced input: blood. Receptor source: a man aged 18 to 30 in good health.

This clone was counted a few times. The chain combines TRBV12-3 or TRBV12-4 with TRBJ1-4; TRBD1 agrees at 10 bases. The J segment lost 4 bases and the V segment lost 8 bases, leaving 1 base of the junction unmatched. This CDR3 region has 13 residues. Here the CDR3 DNA reads TGTGCCAGCGGGGACAGGGGTAATGAAAAACTGTTTTTT. As protein: CASGDRGNEKLFF.

This rearrangement joins TRBV5-1 to TRBJ2-1, with 9 bases matching TRBD2. The CDR3 totals 17 residues. Germline loops: CDR1 SGHRS, CDR2 YFSETQ. The ends lost 0 bases at V and 2 bases at J; junction bases unmatched: 6. The DNA for the CDR3 is TGCGCCAGCAGCTTGGCGATAGCGGGGGCCGCCTACAATGAGCAGTTCTTC. This gives the protein CASSLAIAGAAYNEQFF.

This chain connects TRBV28 to TRBJ1-5; D remains unclear. Trimming removed 6 bases from V and 5 bases from J, with 17 bases in between. The CDR3 consists of 15 residues. The germline V gene encodes CDR1 MDHEN and CDR2 SYDVKM. In DNA form, the CDR3 reads TGTGCCAGCAGCACCAGGAGGGCAAAAGATCAGCCCCAGCATTTT. Its translation is CASSTRRAKDQPQHF.

In DNA form, the CDR3 reads TGTGCCTGGAGTGTAGAGGTTGAATTTCAGTACTTC. It encodes CAWSVEVEFQYF. V gene TRBV30 combines with J gene TRBJ2-4, with D hard to call. Germline V gene sequence: CDR1 GTSNPN, CDR2 SVGIG (reference sequence). The CDR3 sequence is 12 residues long. V lost 0 bases and J lost 11, with 11 bases in between.

The rearrangement joins TRBV29-1 to TRBJ1-5; TRBD1 matches 7 bases. The germline V gene has CDR1 SQVTM and CDR2 ANQGSEA. The length of the CDR3 is 14 residues. V shed 7 bases, J shed 7 bases, and the junction held 13 bases outside the gene matches. The CDR3 nucleotides are TGCAGCGCAGAAACAGGGGAGGGAGGGCAGCCCCAGCATTTT. The encoded protein is CSAETGEGGQPQHF.

This chain joins TRBV18 and TRBJ1-4; D is uncertain. V lost 7 bases and J 8 bases, leaving 11 bases between the germline ends. The V gene's germline CDR1 is KGHSH and CDR2 LQKENI. This CDR3 spans 12 amino acids. The CDR3 region has the DNA TGTGCCAGCTATGCCCTTTACGAAAAACTGTTTTTT. Translation gives CASYALYEKLFF.

This chain joins TRBV28 and TRBJ2-5; 12 bases fit TRBD2. The CDR3 spans 17 residues. V was pared by 3 bases and J by 1 base, with 6 bases of the junction left unmatched. Germline-derived CDR1 and CDR2 are MDHEN and SYDVKM. CDR3 DNA: TGTGCCAGCAGTTTCTATCCGGGACTAGCGGGCCAAGAGACCCAGTACTTC. This sequence encodes CASSFYPGLAGQETQYF.

V is TRBV28 and J is TRBJ1-2; D is possibly TRBD1 (5 bases). With 6 bases removed from V and 8 bases from J, the gap between germline ends came to 19 bases. Per germline, CDR1 MDHEN and CDR2 SYDVKM. The CDR3 sequence is 14 residues long. The CDR3 spells CASSLGGGVLGYTF. CDR3 DNA sequence: TGTGCCAGCAGCCTGGGAGGAGGGGTGCTAGGCTACACCTTC.

The chain has TRBV11-1 and TRBJ2-3; 10 nucleotides line up with TRBD2. Trimming removed 4 bases from V and 2 bases from J; junction bases left unmatched: 6. Per the germline V gene, CDR1 is SGHAT and CDR2 is FQDESV (reference sequence). This CDR3 has 16 residues. The CDR3 sequence: CASSYRTSGTTDTQYF. The CDR3 DNA is TGTGCCAGCAGCTACCGGACTAGCGGCACCACAGATACGCAGTATTTT.

This chain joins TRBV24-1 and TRBJ2-1; D may be TRBD2 (6 bases). This CDR3 comprises 17 residues. Per germline, CDR1 KGHDR and CDR2 SFDVKD. Deletions cut 4 bases from V and 2 bases from J, with 17 bases between. The CDR3 here is CATSESRDSLTYNEQFF. CDR3 in DNA: TGTGCCACCAGTGAATCCCGGGACTCACTTACCTACAATGAGCAGTTCTTC.

The rearrangement links TRBV28 to TRBJ2-4; D unresolved. The CDR3 spans 13 residues. Trimming pared 3 bases from V and 4 bases from J, leaving 7 bases between. The germline CDR1 and CDR2 sequences are MDHEN and SYDVKM. CDR3 coding DNA: TGTGCCAGCAGTTTCGGCCAGAAAAACATTCAGTACTTC. Its translation: CASSFGQKNIQYF.

The gene calls are TRBV9 and TRBJ1-5; D is unresolved. Per the germline V gene, CDR1 is SGDLS and CDR2 is YYNGEE. Trimming took off 3 bases at V and 1 base at J, with 8 bases between the two ends. The CDR3 loop spans 14 amino acids. The CDR3 DNA reads as TGTGCCAGCAGCGCGGGGTGGAGCAATCAGCCCCAGCATTTT. This translates into CASSAGWSNQPQHF.

This clone was recorded only once. The chain has TRBV6-2 or TRBV6-3 and TRBJ2-1; 9 bases agree with TRBD2. Per the germline V gene, CDR1 is MNHEY and CDR2 is SVGEGT. CDR3 length: 16 amino acids. Germline trimming cut 2 bases from V and 6 bases from J; bases unmatched to any gene: 8. CDR3 in amino acids: CASSYNGGRARNEQFF. CDR3 sequence (DNA): TGTGCCAGCAGTTACAATGGCGGGAGGGCCCGCAATGAGCAGTTCTTC.

The rearrangement uses TRBV27 and TRBJ1-6, with 9 bases matching TRBD1. V shed 5 bases and J 13 bases; nucleotides not matched to a gene: 12. The CDR3 consists of 15 residues. Germline V gene lookup returns CDR1 MNHEY and CDR2 SMNVEV (reference sequence). The CDR3 DNA reads TGTGCCAGCAGTCTAACTGGACAGGGGCAGTTCCCCCTCCACTTT. Protein product: CASSLTGQGQFPLHF.

This clone was detected only once. The rearrangement joins TRBV7-2 to TRBJ1-3, with a possible D match to TRBD1 (5 bases). Germline V gene sequence: CDR1 SGHTA, CDR2 FQGNSA. V was shortened by 4 bases and J by 0 bases, with 16 bases between the two germline ends. CDR3 length: 17 amino acids. The CDR3 loop reads CASSSLPGRASGNTIYF. DNA of the CDR3: TGTGCCAGCAGCTCACTGCCTGGCAGGGCCTCTGGAAACACCATATATTTT.

This clone came up once. The chain links TRBV7-9 to TRBJ2-7, with D perhaps TRBD1 (5 bases). The V gene lost 3 bases and the J gene lost 0 bases, with 15 bases spanning the gap. This CDR3 comprises 16 residues. Germline V gene lookup returns CDR1 SEHNR and CDR2 FQNEAQ (reference sequence). CDR3 bases: TGTGCCAGCAGCTTTTACTCTGGGGCCGACTCCTACGAGCAGTACTTC. This sequence encodes CASSFYSGADSYEQYF.

The chain has TRBV7-2 and TRBJ2-2; TRBD2 matches at 8 bases. The CDR3 totals 15 residues. The germline V gene encodes CDR1 SGHTA and CDR2 FQGNSA. After removal of 5 bases from V and 4 bases from J, the junction contained 6 bases not matched to a gene. The CDR3 nucleotides read TGTGCCAGCAGCCCAAGCGGGAGAACCACCGGGGAGCTGTTTTTT. Its translation is CASSPSGRTTGELFF. The complete variable domain, with remaining parts taken from reference TRBV7-2 and TRBJ2-2, reads GAGVSQSPSNKVTEKGKDVELRCDPISGHTALYWYRQSLGQGLEFLIYFQGNSAPDKSGLPSDRFSAERTGGSVSTLTIQRTQQEDSAVYLCASSPSGRTTGELFFGEGSRLTVL.

The table lists this clone with a count of one. V is TRBV15 and J is TRBJ1-1, with 9 bases lining up with TRBD1. The germline CDR1 and CDR2 sequences are LNHNV and YYDKDF (reference sequence). The CDR3 length is 16 residues. Germline trimming cut 3 bases from V and 7 bases from J; bases unmatched to any gene: 12. CDR3 region: CATSRAAGQGSGEAFF. DNA of the CDR3: TGTGCCACCAGCAGGGCCGCGGGACAGGGTTCGGGTGAAGCTTTCTTT.

The chain combines TRBV11-3 with TRBJ1-1; no reliable D call. Per germline, CDR1 SGHNT and CDR2 YENEEA. V was clipped by 5 bases and J by 5 bases, with 12 bases between them. The CDR3 covers 13 residues. This CDR3 reads CASSHSFGTEAFF. DNA of the CDR3: TGTGCCAGCAGCCATTCCTTTGGGACTGAAGCTTTCTTT.

The chain combines TRBV18 with TRBJ1-4; D remains ambiguous. The V gene's germline CDR1 is KGHSH and CDR2 LQKENI. The CDR3 has 20 amino acids. V was trimmed by 2 bases and J by 8 bases, leaving 30 bases between them. The CDR3 reads CASSPIHFSGGKVSAEKLFF. The CDR3 DNA follows: TGTGCCAGCTCACCAATCCATTTTTCGGGCGGCAAGGTATCAGCAGAAAAACTGTTTTTT.

A single count supports this clone. The chain links TRBV9 to TRBJ2-7; a weak D match, TRBD2 (5 bases). Trimming pared 4 bases from V and 2 bases from J, leaving 19 bases between. Germline assignment: CDR1 SGDLS and CDR2 YYNGEE. The CDR3 runs 16 residues. This CDR3 reads CASSSLTTGRPYEQYF. CDR3 DNA: TGTGCCAGCAGCTCCCTGACAACTGGGAGACCCTACGAGCAGTACTTC. The full variable domain, completed using reference TRBV9 and TRBJ2-7, is DSGVTQTPKHLITATGQRVTLRCSPRSGDLSVYWYQQSLDQGLQFLIQYYNGEERAKGNILERFSAQQFPDLHSELNLSSLELGDSALYFCASSSLTTGRPYEQYFGPGTRLTVT.

This clone was recorded once. V and J are TRBV5-4 and TRBJ2-5, with D possibly TRBD1 on 5 matching bases. The CDR3 covers 17 residues. Per germline, CDR1 SGHNT and CDR2 YYREEE (reference sequence). Deletions cut 0 bases from V and 1 base from J, with 16 bases between. CDR3 DNA: TGTGCCAGCAGCTTGGAGGGCAAAAAGGGGCTCCAAGAGACCCAGTACTTC. Its translation is CASSLEGKKGLQETQYF.

This sequence joins TRBV24-1 and TRBJ2-2; TRBD2 is a possible D gene (6 bases). The germline V gene encodes CDR1 KGHDR and CDR2 SFDVKD. V was trimmed by 7 bases and J by 6 bases, leaving 14 bases between them. The CDR3 totals 14 residues. CDR3 in amino acids: CATSGSRGSGELFF. In nucleotides, the CDR3 is TGTGCCACCAGCGGGAGCCGCGGGTCCGGGGAGCTGTTTTTT.